This TCR beta chain derives from a study of T cell repertoires in cytomegalovirus infection. Using its own MiXCR run on the reads, TCRdb lists one record per CDR3 protein. The sample includes about 190,000 distinct CDR3 sequences, 28% of them seen just once. The CDR3 totals 13 residues. From germline, CDR1 is SEHNR and CDR2 FQNEAQ (reference sequence). V lost 3 bases to trimming and J lost 4 bases, with 9 bases between them. The chain joins TRBV7-9 to TRBJ2-5, with D hard to call. This TCR came from a human donor in good health (CMV status not recorded). Some clones in this sample may be carry-over from other donors' samples. The sample taken for sequencing was PBMCs. The CDR3 region has the DNA TGTGCCAGCAGCTTCAGCGCAGGAGAGACCCAGTACTTC. Translated, it gives CASSFSAGETQYF.